Listed below are T cell receptor beta chains from one sample, sequenced in a study of T cell responses to AZD1222 COVID-19 vaccine. Some clones are missing from TCRdb's copy, which holds only in-frame ones; the method was immunoSEQ multiplex PCR. This specimen shows under 150,000 clones; the ten leading clones hold roughly 2%. The specimen sequenced was peripheral blood. The receptors originated from an adult in good health. The CDR3 runs from the conserved cysteine through the conserved F or W. Fields, in order: CDR3 protein, CDR3 DNA, V gene, J gene, D gene. A D gene is named only where the DNA matches it firmly.

CASSLPGGQPQHF,TGTGCCAGCAGTTTACCTGGGGGTCAGCCCCAGCATTTT,TRBV12-3/TRBV12-4,TRBJ1-5,-
CASSMTPQETQYF,TGTGCCAGCAGTATGACTCCACAAGAGACCCAGTACTTC,TRBV7-2,TRBJ2-5,-
CATRLAGGFETQYF,TGTGCCACCAGACTAGCGGGGGGTTTCGAGACCCAGTACTTC,TRBV2,TRBJ2-5,TRBD2
CAISEGESSYNSPLHF,TGTGCCATCAGCGAAGGTGAAAGTTCCTATAATTCACCCCTCCACTTT,TRBV10-3,TRBJ1-6,-
CASSLLGSNEQYF,TGTGCCAGCAGCCTTCTCGGAAGTAACGAGCAGTACTTC,TRBV3-1/TRBV3-2,TRBJ2-7,-
CASSQLSQGSTYNEQFF,TGTGCCAGCAGCCAACTAAGTCAGGGGTCAACCTACAATGAGCAGTTCTTC,TRBV3-1/TRBV3-2,TRBJ2-1,-
CASSDRQSSSYNEQFF,TGTGCCAGCAGTGACCGGCAGTCAAGCTCCTACAATGAGCAGTTCTTC,TRBV6-4,TRBJ2-1,-
CASSTTGGGGYTF,TGTGCCAGCAGCACGACAGGGGGAGGGGGCTACACCTTC,TRBV5-4,TRBJ1-2,TRBD1
CATSPSWEKNEKLFF,TGTGCCACCAGCCCCTCATGGGAGAAGAATGAAAAACTGTTTTTT,TRBV15,TRBJ1-4,-
CASSRQGRVTNEKLFF,TGTGCCAGCAGCCGCCAGGGTCGGGTGACTAATGAAAAACTGTTTTTT,TRBV3-1/TRBV3-2,TRBJ1-4,-
CASSLTGDSQYNEQFF,TGTGCCAGCAGCTTAACCGGAGATTCGCAGTACAATGAGCAGTTCTTC,TRBV7-8,TRBJ2-1,-
CASSLNPGPYEQYF,TGTGCCAGCAGCTTAAATCCGGGGCCGTACGAGCAGTACTTC,TRBV7-9,TRBJ2-7,-
CASTAGGSGNTIYF,TGTGCCAGCACCGCCGGAGGGTCTGGAAACACCATATATTTT,TRBV7-9,TRBJ1-3,-
CASSLSGNTDTQYF,TGCGCCAGCAGCTTGTCTGGGAACACAGATACGCAGTATTTT,TRBV5-1,TRBJ2-3,-
CASSTKLAGGVNTQYF,TGTGCCAGTAGTACGAAACTAGCGGGGGGGGTTAATACGCAGTATTTT,TRBV19,TRBJ2-3,TRBD2
CATSASPANEQFF,TGTGCCACCAGCGCGTCTCCAGCGAATGAGCAGTTCTTC,TRBV15,TRBJ2-1,-
CASSPRDRNYGYTF,TGCGCCAGCAGCCCCCGGGACCGCAACTATGGCTACACCTTC,TRBV5-1,TRBJ1-2,-
CASSLQGSYGYTF,TGTGCCAGCAGCTTACAGGGTTCCTATGGCTACACCTTC,TRBV11-2,TRBJ1-2,-
CASSQDAAGAPNSPLHF,TGTGCCAGCAGCCAAGATGCGGCAGGGGCACCCAATTCACCCCTCCACTTT,TRBV4-2,TRBJ1-6,-
CASSDRTQQGNEKLFF,TGTGCCAGCAGTGACAGGACCCAACAGGGGAATGAAAAACTGTTTTTT,TRBV6-1,TRBJ1-4,TRBD1
CASRLTETQYF,TGTGCCAGCAGACTAACTGAGACCCAGTACTTC,TRBV28,TRBJ2-5,-